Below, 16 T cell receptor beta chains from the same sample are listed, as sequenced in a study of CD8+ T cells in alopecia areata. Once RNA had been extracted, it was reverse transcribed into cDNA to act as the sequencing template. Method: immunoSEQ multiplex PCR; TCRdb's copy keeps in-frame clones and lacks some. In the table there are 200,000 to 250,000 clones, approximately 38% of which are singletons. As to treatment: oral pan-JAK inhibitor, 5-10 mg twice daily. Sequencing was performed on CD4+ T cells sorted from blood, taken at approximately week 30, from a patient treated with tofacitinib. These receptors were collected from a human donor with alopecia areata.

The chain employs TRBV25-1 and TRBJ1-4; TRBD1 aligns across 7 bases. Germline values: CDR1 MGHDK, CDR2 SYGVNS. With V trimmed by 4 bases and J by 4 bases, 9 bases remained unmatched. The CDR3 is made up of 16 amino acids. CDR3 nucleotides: TGTGCCAGCAGTGGCGGGACAGTACCAGTTAATGAAAAACTGTTTTTT. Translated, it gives CASSGGTVPVNEKLFF.

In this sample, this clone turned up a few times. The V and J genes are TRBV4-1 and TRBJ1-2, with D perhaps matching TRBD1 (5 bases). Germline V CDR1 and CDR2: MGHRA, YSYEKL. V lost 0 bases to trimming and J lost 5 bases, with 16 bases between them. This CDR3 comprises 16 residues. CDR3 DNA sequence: TGCGCCAGCAGCCAAGATCGACAGATGCGTCTTTATGGCTACACCTTC. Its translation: CASSQDRQMRLYGYTF.

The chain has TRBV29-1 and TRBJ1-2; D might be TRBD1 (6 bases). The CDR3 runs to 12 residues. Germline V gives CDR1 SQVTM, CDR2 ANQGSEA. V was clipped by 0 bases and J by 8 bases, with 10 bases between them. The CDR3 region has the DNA TGCAGCGTTGAAGACAGGGGTGAGGGCTACACCTTC. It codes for CSVEDRGEGYTF. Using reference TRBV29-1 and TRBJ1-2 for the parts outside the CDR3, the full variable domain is SAVISQKPSRDICQRGTSLTIQCQVDSQVTMMFWYRQQPGQSLTLIATANQGSEATYESGFVIDKFPISRPNLTFSTLTVSNMSPEDSSIYLCSVEDRGEGYTFGSGTRLTVV.

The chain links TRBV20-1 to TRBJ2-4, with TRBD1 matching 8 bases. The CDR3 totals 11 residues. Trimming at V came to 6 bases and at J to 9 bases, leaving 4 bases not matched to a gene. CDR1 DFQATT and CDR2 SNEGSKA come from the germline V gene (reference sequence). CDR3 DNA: TGCAGTGCCCGACAGGGGACCATTCAGTACTTC. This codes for CSARQGTIQYF.

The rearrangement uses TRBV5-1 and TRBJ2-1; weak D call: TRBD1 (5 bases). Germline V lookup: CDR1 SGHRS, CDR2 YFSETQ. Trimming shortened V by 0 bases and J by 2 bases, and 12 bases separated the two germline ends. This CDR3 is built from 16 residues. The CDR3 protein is CASSLAGKSTYNEQFF. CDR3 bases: TGCGCCAGCAGCTTGGCAGGGAAGTCGACCTACAATGAGCAGTTCTTC.

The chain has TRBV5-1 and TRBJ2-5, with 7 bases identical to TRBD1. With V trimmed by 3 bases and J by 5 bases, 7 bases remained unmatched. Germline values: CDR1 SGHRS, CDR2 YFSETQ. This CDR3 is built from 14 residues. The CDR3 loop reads CASSSRGRTETQYF. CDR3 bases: TGCGCCAGCAGCTCGAGGGGGCGCACGGAGACCCAGTACTTC. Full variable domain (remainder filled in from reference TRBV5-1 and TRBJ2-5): KAGVTQTPRYLIKTRGQQVTLSCSPISGHRSVSWYQQTPGQGLQFLFEYFSETQRNKGNFPGRFSGRQFSNSRSEMNVSTLELGDSALYLCASSSRGRTETQYFGPGTRLLVL.

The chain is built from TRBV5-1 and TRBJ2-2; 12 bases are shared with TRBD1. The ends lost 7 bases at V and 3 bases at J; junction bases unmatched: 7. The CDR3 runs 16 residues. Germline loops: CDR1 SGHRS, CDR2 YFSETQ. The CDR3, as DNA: TGCGCCAGCTCCGGGACAGGGGGCGCAGACACCGGGGAGCTGTTTTTT. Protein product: CASSGTGGADTGELFF.

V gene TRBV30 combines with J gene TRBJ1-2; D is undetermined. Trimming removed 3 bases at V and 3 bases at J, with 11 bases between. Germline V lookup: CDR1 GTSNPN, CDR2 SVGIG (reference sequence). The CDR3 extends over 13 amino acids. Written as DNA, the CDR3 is TGTGCCTGGAGCCCGGGCATTTACTATGGCTACACCTTC. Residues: CAWSPGIYYGYTF. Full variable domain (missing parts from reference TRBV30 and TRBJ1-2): SQTIHQWPATLVQPVGSPLSLECTVEGTSNPNLYWYRQAAGRGLQLLFYSVGIGQISSEVPQNLSASRPQDRQFILSSKKLLLSDSGFYLCAWSPGIYYGYTFGSGTRLTVV.

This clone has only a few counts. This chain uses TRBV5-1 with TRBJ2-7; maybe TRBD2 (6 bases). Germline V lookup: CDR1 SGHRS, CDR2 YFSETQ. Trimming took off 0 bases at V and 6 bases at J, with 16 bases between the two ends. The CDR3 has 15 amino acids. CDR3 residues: CASSLVRRESPEQYF. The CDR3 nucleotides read TGCGCCAGCAGCTTGGTGAGGAGGGAGTCCCCCGAGCAGTACTTC.

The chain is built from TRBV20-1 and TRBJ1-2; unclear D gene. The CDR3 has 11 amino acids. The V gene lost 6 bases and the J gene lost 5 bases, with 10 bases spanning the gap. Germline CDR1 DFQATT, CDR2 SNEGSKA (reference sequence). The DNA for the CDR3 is TGCAGTGCCGCACATACTTATGGCTACACCTTC. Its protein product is CSAAHTYGYTF.

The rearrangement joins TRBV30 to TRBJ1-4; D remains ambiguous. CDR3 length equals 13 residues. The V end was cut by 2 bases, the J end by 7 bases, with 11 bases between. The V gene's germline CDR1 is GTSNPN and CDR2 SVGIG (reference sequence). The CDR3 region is CAWSPSRGEKLFF. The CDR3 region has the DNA TGTGCCTGGAGTCCCTCACGGGGTGAAAAACTGTTTTTT. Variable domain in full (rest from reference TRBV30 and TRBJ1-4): SQTIHQWPATLVQPVGSPLSLECTVEGTSNPNLYWYRQAAGRGLQLLFYSVGIGQISSEVPQNLSASRPQDRQFILSSKKLLLSDSGFYLCAWSPSRGEKLFFGSGTQLSVL.

CDR3 bases: TGCGCCAGCAGCCAAGGGATGGCGAGGGGTCAAGCCAAAAACATTCAGTACTTC. It specifies CASSQGMARGQAKNIQYF. J is TRBJ2-4 and V is TRBV4-1; tentatively, D is TRBD1 or TRBD2 (5 bases each). Trimming removed 1 base from V and 0 bases from J, with 16 bases in between. Germline V gene sequence: CDR1 MGHRA, CDR2 YSYEKL. The CDR3 has 18 residues.

CDR3 residues: CASSMTSGSNEQFF. CDR3 coding DNA: TGCGCCAGCAGCATGACTAGCGGGTCCAATGAGCAGTTCTTC. The genes are TRBV5-1 and TRBJ2-1; 10 bases map to TRBD2. V was pared by 4 bases and J by 6 bases, with 4 bases of the junction left unmatched. The germline gives CDR1 SGHRS, CDR2 YFSETQ. This CDR3 contains 14 residues. The full variable domain, with the rest looked up from reference TRBV5-1 and TRBJ2-1, is KAGVTQTPRYLIKTRGQQVTLSCSPISGHRSVSWYQQTPGQGLQFLFEYFSETQRNKGNFPGRFSGRQFSNSRSEMNVSTLELGDSALYLCASSMTSGSNEQFFGPGTRLTVL.

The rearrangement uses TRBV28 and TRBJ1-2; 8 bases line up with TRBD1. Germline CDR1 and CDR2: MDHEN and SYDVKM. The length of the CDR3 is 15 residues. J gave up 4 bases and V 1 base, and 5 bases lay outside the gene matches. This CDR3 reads CASSLYQGAGYGYTF. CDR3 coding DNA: TGTGCCAGCAGTTTATACCAGGGGGCGGGCTATGGCTACACCTTC.

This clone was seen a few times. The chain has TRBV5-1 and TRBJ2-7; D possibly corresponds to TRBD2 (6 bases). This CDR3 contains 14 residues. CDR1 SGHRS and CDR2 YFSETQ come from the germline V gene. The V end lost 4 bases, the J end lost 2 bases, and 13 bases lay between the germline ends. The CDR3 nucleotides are TGCGCCAGCAGCAAGAACGGGGGAACCTACGAGCAGTACTTC. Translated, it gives CASSKNGGTYEQYF.

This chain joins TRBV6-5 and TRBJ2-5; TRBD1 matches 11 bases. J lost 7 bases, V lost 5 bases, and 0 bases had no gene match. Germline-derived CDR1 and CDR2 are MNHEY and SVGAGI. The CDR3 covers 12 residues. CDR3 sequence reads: CASSGTGGTQYF. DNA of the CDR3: TGTGCCAGCAGTGGGACAGGGGGGACCCAGTACTTC.